This passage covers 20 T cell receptor beta chains from one sample sequenced in a study of blood T cell repertoires in COVID-19. The table came from immunoSEQ multiplex PCR; TCRdb's copy has only in-frame clones and leaves some out. The repertoire includes approximately 76,000 clones, roughly nine tenths of them detected once, and around 13% sits in the top ten. Sequenced: peripheral blood. Receptor source: a woman in her sixties with acute or convalescent COVID-19.

V gene TRBV5-5 combines with J gene TRBJ1-5; D gene unclear. V lost 1 base, J lost 0 bases, and 8 bases lay in between. The CDR3 has 15 amino acids. Looked up from germline, CDR1 is SGHKS and CDR2 is YYEKEE (reference sequence). CDR3 amino acids: CASSLYKASNQPQHF. The CDR3 nucleotides read TGTGCCAGCAGCTTGTATAAAGCTAGCAATCAGCCCCAGCATTTT.

This rearrangement joins TRBV2 to TRBJ1-4; 8 nucleotides match TRBD1. J lost 7 bases, V lost 3 bases, and 1 base had no gene match. Germline CDR1 reads SNHLY; CDR2 reads FYNNEI. This CDR3 contains 13 residues. The CDR3 bases are TGTGCCAGCAGTGACAGGGGGCGTGAAAAACTGTTTTTT. Translated: CASSDRGREKLFF.

In its sample, this clone was seen a few times. The sample contains more than one DNA sequence encoding this CDR3. V gene TRBV6-6 combines with J gene TRBJ2-1, with D possibly matching TRBD1 (5 bases). Germline lookup yields CDR1 MNHNY and CDR2 SVGAGI (reference sequence). The CDR3 totals 15 residues. The ends were cut back, 2 bases at V and 7 bases at J, with 15 bases in the middle. CDR3 sequence reads: CASSYGSGGANEQFF. CDR3 nucleotides: TGTGCCAGCAGTTACGGGTCGGGTGGGGCTAATGAGCAGTTCTTC.

This rearrangement joins TRBV5-1 to TRBJ1-3; 7 bases align to TRBD1. Unmatched junction bases numbered 4, after V lost 4 bases and J lost 0 bases. Germline assignment: CDR1 SGHRS and CDR2 YFSETQ. The CDR3 covers 15 residues. The CDR3 region is CASSPAGGSGNTIYF. CDR3 coding DNA: TGCGCCAGCAGCCCTGCAGGGGGCTCTGGAAACACCATATATTTT.

This clone was seen a single time. The chain links TRBV5-5 to TRBJ1-1, with D hard to call. The germline V and J ends were trimmed by 6 bases and 0 bases, with 27 bases remaining between them. The CDR3 totals 19 residues. Germline V gene data show CDR1 as SGHKS and CDR2 as YYEKEE (reference sequence). CDR3: CASKIYGGRLGEVNTEAFF. The CDR3 DNA reads as TGTGCCAGCAAGATTTATGGTGGGAGATTGGGCGAAGTGAACACTGAAGCTTTCTTT.

The gene calls are TRBV6-1 and TRBJ2-1; the match to TRBD2 covers 13 bases. Germline CDR1 reads MNHNS; CDR2 reads SASEGT. The CDR3 loop spans 17 amino acids. J gave up 0 bases and V 4 bases, and 3 bases lay outside the gene matches. In nucleotides, the CDR3 is TGTGCCAGCAGTGGACTAGCGGGGGGCGGCTCCTACAATGAGCAGTTCTTC. It is translated as CASSGLAGGGSYNEQFF.

Within the sample, this clone is medium-sized (0.01 to 0.1%). The chain is built from TRBV7-2 and TRBJ2-3; the D is unclear. This CDR3 is 15 amino acids long. Per the germline V gene, CDR1 is SGHTA and CDR2 is FQGNSA. V was trimmed by 2 bases and J by 6 bases, leaving 15 bases between them. Here the CDR3 DNA reads TGTGCCAGCAGCTTAAGGTTGGATGGGCTGGATACGCAGTATTTT. Translating gives CASSLRLDGLDTQYF.

The V call is TRBV9, the J call TRBJ1-2; TRBD1 aligns across 8 bases. Germline CDR1 reads SGDLS; CDR2 reads YYNGEE. The CDR3 runs to 17 residues. The trim removed 0 bases at V and 3 bases at J, leaving 10 bases unmatched. The CDR3, as DNA: TGTGCCAGCAGCGTAGAAGGTAGCAGGGGGCTACACTATGGCTACACCTTC. This gives the protein CASSVEGSRGLHYGYTF.

V and J are TRBV19 and TRBJ2-1, with 8 bases that match TRBD2. The CDR3 extends over 15 amino acids. J was trimmed by 7 bases and V by 0 bases; bases with no gene match: 5. Germline V CDR1 and CDR2: LNHDA, SQIVND (reference sequence). The CDR3 sequence: CASSIDRASGNEQFF. CDR3 nucleotides: TGTGCCAGTAGTATAGATCGGGCTAGCGGGAATGAGCAGTTCTTC.

This sequence joins TRBV15 and TRBJ1-4; D is unclear. This CDR3 is 13 amino acids long. Trimming cost V 6 bases and J 7 bases, with 12 bases left between them. Germline CDR1 LNHNV, CDR2 YYDKDF (reference sequence). The CDR3 nucleotides are TGTGCCACCAGTCGGGTGTTCGGTGAAAAACTGTTTTTT. Translated: CATSRVFGEKLFF.

This sequence joins TRBV19 and TRBJ1-2; maybe TRBD1 (5 bases). The germline gives CDR1 LNHDA, CDR2 SQIVND (reference sequence). The CDR3 extends over 12 amino acids. V was trimmed by 3 bases and J by 6 bases, leaving 8 bases between them. This CDR3 is CASSMTDDGYTF. The CDR3 DNA follows: TGTGCCAGTAGTATGACAGACGATGGCTACACCTTC. The full variable domain, with the rest looked up from reference TRBV19 and TRBJ1-2, is DGGITQSPKYLFRKEGQNVTLSCEQNLNHDAMYWYRQDPGQGLRLIYYSQIVNDFQKGDIAEGYSVSREKKESFPLTVTSAQKNPTAFYLCASSMTDDGYTFGSGTRLTVV.

This chain connects TRBV6-1 to TRBJ1-2, with D uncertain. The V gene's germline CDR1 is MNHNS and CDR2 SASEGT. Deletions cut 1 base from V and 6 bases from J, with 9 bases between. The CDR3 length is 13 residues. CDR3 in amino acids: CASSEGLADGYTF. The CDR3 DNA reads TGTGCCAGCAGTGAAGGCTTGGCGGATGGCTACACCTTC.

This clone came up once. The chain links TRBV19 to TRBJ1-1, with 7 bases that match TRBD1. V gave up 5 bases and J gave up 10 bases; unmatched junction bases: 7. The CDR3 covers 12 residues. Germline values: CDR1 LNHDA, CDR2 SQIVND (reference sequence). CDR3 sequence reads: CASSLGTVIAFF. DNA of the CDR3: TGTGCCAGTAGTCTAGGGACAGTCATAGCTTTCTTT.

The chain employs TRBV6-6 and TRBJ2-3; the match to TRBD2 covers 7 bases. V was clipped by 0 bases and J by 5 bases; unmatched bases: 5. This CDR3 comprises 15 residues. Germline CDR1 reads MNHNY; CDR2 reads SVGAGI (reference sequence). The CDR3 protein is CASSYSAGRGDTQYF. The CDR3, as DNA: TGTGCCAGCAGTTACTCGGCAGGGAGGGGAGATACGCAGTATTTT.

The V call is TRBV7-8, the J call TRBJ2-1, with 7 bases matching TRBD1. The length of the CDR3 is 17 residues. V was pared by 3 bases and J by 3 bases, with 11 bases of the junction left unmatched. Germline CDR1 and CDR2: SGHVS and FQNEAQ. CDR3 coding DNA: TGTGCCAGCAGCTTGAGGACAGGCCCGCCCTTCTACAATGAGCAGTTCTTC. Translation gives CASSLRTGPPFYNEQFF.

This clone is a singleton in its sample. An end of the junction differs from the germline gene, which may be a read error. The V and J genes are TRBV9 and TRBJ1-2; D is undetermined. The length of the CDR3 is 11 residues. CDR1 and CDR2 (germline): SGDLS, YYNGEE. The CDR3 sequence is CASSVIRSAPF. The CDR3 DNA sequence: TGTGCCAGCAGCGTAATCAGGTCAGCCCCTTTC.

The J gene is TRBJ2-2, the V gene TRBV7-9, with no clear D. Germline lookup yields CDR1 SEHNR and CDR2 FQNEAQ (reference sequence). The CDR3 length is 15 residues. V was shortened by 8 bases and J by 1 base, with 14 bases between the two germline ends. The CDR3 loop reads CASGTPGLNTGELFF. CDR3 nucleotides: TGTGCCAGCGGAACGCCGGGTTTGAACACCGGGGAGCTGTTTTTT. Combining the CDR3 with reference TRBV7-9 and TRBJ2-2 gives the whole variable domain DTGVSQNPRHKITKRGQNVTFRCDPISEHNRLYWYRQTLGQGPEFLTYFQNEAQLEKSRLLSDRFSAERPKGSFSTLEIQRTEQGDSAMYLCASGTPGLNTGELFFGEGSRLTVL.

This rearrangement joins TRBV12-3 or TRBV12-4 to TRBJ2-5; D is unclear. Trimming pared 6 bases from V and 4 bases from J, leaving 12 bases between. The CDR3 contains 13 residues. CDR3 in amino acids: CASSLAYGETQYF. Written as DNA, the CDR3 is TGTGCCAGCAGCCTCGCCTATGGAGAGACCCAGTACTTC.

V usage is TRBV3-1 (or the pseudogene TRBV3-2) and J usage is TRBJ2-5, with 10 bases that match TRBD2. CDR1 and CDR2 from the germline V gene are LGHDT and YNNKEL (reference sequence). This CDR3 has 15 amino acids. J gave up 5 bases and V 5 bases, and 8 bases lay outside the gene matches. Written as DNA, the CDR3 is TGTGCCAGCAGCTTCAGCGGGGGGGCGAGGGAGACCCAGTACTTC. As protein: CASSFSGGARETQYF.

The chain joins TRBV30 to TRBJ1-1; D call uncertain. Germline assignment: CDR1 GTSNPN and CDR2 SVGIG (reference sequence). V shed 1 base and J shed 10 bases, with 13 bases lying between them. This CDR3 is built from 12 residues. This CDR3 is CAWSGPGMAAFF. The CDR3 DNA is TGTGCCTGGAGTGGGCCGGGGATGGCAGCTTTCTTT.